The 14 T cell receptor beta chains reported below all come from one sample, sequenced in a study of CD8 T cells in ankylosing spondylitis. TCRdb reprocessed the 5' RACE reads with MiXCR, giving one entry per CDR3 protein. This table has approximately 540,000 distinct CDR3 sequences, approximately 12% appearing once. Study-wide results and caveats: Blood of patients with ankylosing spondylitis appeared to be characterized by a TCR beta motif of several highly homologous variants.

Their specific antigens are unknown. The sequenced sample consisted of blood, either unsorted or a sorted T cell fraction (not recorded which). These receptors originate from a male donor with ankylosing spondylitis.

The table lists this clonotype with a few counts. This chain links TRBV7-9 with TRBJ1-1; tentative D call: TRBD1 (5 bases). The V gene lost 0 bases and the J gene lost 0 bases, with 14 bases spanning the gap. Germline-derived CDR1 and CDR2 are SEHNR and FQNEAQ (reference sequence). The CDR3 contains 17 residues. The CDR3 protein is CASSLASRDGMNTEAFF. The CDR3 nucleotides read TGTGCCAGCAGCTTAGCGTCCAGGGATGGTATGAACACTGAAGCTTTCTTT.

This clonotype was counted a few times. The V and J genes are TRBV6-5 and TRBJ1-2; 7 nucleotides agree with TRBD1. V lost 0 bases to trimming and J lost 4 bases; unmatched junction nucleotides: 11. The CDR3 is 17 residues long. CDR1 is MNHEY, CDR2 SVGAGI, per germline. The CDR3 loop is CASSYSVGQAPIYGYTF. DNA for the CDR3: TGTGCCAGCAGTTACTCTGTAGGACAGGCCCCAATCTATGGCTACACCTTC.

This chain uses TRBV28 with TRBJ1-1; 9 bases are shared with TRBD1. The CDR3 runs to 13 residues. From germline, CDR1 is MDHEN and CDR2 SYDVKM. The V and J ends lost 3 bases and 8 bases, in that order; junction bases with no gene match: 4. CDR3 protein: CASSLRDRAEAFF. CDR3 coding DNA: TGTGCCAGCAGTTTGCGGGACAGGGCCGAAGCTTTCTTT.

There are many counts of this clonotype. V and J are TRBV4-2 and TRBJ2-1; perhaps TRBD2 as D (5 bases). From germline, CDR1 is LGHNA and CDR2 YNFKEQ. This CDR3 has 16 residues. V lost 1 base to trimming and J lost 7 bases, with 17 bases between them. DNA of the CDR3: TGTGCCAGCAGCCAAGCCGGGGTGAGGAGTTATAATGAGCAGTTCTTC. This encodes CASSQAGVRSYNEQFF.

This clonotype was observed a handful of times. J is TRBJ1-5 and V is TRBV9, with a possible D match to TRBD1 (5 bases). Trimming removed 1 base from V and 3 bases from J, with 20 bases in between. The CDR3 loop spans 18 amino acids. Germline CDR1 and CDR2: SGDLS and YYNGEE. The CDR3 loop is CASSVSPTGPGDNQPQHF. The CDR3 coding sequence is TGTGCCAGCAGCGTATCCCCCACAGGTCCGGGTGACAATCAGCCCCAGCATTTT.

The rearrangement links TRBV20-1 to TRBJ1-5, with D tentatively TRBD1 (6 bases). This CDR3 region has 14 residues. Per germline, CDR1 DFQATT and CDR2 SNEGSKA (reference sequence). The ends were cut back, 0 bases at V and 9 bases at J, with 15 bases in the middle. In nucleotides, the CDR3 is TGCAGTGCTAGAGATGGGGCAGGGGTATGGCCCCAGCATTTT. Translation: CSARDGAGVWPQHF.

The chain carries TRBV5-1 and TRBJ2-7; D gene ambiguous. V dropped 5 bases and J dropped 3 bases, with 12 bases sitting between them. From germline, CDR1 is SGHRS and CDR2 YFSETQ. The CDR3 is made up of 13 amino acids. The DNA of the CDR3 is TGCGCCAGCAGTAACTCGAGCTACTACGAGCAGTACTTC. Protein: CASSNSSYYEQYF.

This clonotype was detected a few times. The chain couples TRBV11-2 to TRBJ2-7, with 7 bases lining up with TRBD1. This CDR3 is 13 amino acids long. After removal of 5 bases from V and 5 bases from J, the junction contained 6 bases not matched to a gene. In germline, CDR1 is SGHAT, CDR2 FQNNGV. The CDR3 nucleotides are TGTGCCAGCAGCGACAGGGCGGGCGACGAGCAGTACGTC. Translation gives CASSDRAGDEQYV.

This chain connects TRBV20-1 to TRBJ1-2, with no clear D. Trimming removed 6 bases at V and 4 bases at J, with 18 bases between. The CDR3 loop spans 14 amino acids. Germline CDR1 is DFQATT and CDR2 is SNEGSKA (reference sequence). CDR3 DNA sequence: TGCAGTGCCCACTTAGTCCCAAGATCCTATGGCTACACCTTC. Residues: CSAHLVPRSYGYTF.

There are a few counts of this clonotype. The CDR3 protein is CASSRPSKGDTQYF. The CDR3 nucleotides read TGTGCCAGCAGTCGCCCCTCAAAAGGAGATACGCAGTATTTT. The chain uses TRBV5-5 and TRBJ2-3; D is undetermined. The V gene lost 5 bases and the J gene lost 5 bases, with 15 bases spanning the gap. The CDR3 loop spans 14 amino acids. Germline V gene sequence: CDR1 SGHKS, CDR2 YYEKEE (reference sequence).

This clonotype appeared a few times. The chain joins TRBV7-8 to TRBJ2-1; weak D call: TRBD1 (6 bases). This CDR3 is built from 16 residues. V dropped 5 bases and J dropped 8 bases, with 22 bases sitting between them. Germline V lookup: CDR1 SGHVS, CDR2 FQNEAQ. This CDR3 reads CASSARRAGAVDEQFF. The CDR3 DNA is TGTGCCAGCAGCGCAAGGCGGGCAGGGGCTGTGGATGAGCAGTTCTTC. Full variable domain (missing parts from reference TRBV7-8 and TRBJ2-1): GAGVSQSPRYKVAKRGQDVALRCDPISGHVSLFWYQQALGQGPEFLTYFQNEAQLDKSGLPSDRFFAERPEGSVSTLKIQRTQQEDSAVYLCASSARRAGAVDEQFFGPGTRLTVL.

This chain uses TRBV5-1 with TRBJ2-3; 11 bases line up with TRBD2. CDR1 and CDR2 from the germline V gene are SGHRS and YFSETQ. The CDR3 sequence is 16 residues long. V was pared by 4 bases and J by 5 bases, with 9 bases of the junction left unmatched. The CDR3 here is CASSGGGTSGKDTQYF. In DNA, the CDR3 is TGCGCCAGCAGCGGGGGCGGGACTAGCGGAAAAGATACGCAGTATTTT. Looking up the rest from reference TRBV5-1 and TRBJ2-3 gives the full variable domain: KAGVTQTPRYLIKTRGQQVTLSCSPISGHRSVSWYQQTPGQGLQFLFEYFSETQRNKGNFPGRFSGRQFSNSRSEMNVSTLELGDSALYLCASSGGGTSGKDTQYFGPGTRLTVL.

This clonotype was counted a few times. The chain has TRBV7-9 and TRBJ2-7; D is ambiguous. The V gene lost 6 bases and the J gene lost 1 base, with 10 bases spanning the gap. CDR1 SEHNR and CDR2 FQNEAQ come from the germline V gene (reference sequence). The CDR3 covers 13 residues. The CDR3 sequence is CASRYDLSYEQYF. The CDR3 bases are TGTGCCAGCAGGTATGATCTTTCCTACGAGCAGTACTTC. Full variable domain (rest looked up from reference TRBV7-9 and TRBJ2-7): DTGVSQNPRHKITKRGQNVTFRCDPISEHNRLYWYRQTLGQGPEFLTYFQNEAQLEKSRLLSDRFSAERPKGSFSTLEIQRTEQGDSAMYLCASRYDLSYEQYFGPGTRLTVT.

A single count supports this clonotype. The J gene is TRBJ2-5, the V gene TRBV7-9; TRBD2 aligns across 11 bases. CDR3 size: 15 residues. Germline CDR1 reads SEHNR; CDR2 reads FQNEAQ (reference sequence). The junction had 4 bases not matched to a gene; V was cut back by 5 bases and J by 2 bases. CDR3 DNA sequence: TGTGCCAGCAGCGTCCGACTAGCGGGGCAAGAGACCCAGTACTTC. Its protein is CASSVRLAGQETQYF.